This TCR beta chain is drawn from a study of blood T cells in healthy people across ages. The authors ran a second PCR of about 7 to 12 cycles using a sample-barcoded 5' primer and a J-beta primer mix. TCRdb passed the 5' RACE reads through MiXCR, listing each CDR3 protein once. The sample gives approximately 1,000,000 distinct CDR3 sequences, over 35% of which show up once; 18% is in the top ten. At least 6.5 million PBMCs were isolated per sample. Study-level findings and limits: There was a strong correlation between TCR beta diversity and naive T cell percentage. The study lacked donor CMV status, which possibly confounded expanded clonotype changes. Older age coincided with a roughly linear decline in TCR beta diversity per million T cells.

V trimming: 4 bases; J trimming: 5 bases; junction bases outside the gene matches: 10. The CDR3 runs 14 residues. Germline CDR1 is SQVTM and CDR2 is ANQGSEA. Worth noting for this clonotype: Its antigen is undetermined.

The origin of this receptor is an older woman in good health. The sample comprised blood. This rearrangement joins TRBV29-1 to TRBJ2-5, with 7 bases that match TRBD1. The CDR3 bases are TGCAGCGTTGTAAAAGGACAGGTCGGTGAGACCCAGTACTTC. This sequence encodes CSVVKGQVGETQYF.